This TCR delta chain was documented in a study of γδ T cells in repeated Plasmodium falciparum infection. Overall study: Donors were malaria-exposed Malian children or age- and gender-matched Australian children. Study-level findings and limits: Malian donors came from one small rural village, predominantly one ethnic group. Compared with Australian children, Malian Vdelta2-negative repertoires seemed more clonal, less diverse, less shared.

With respect to this clone: No antigen is known for it. This likely came from a read error, as a far larger clone is one base away. The same CDR3 can be traced to other DNA sequences in this sample.

CDR1 and CDR2 (germline): TSWWSYY, QGS. The CDR3 is made up of 21 amino acids. Each sorted gammadelta sample had TRG and TRD chains sequenced. TCRdb reanalyzed the multiplex PCR reads using CATT. Among some 100,000 delta-chain clones listed, roughly 1.4% were seen once. Bulk repertoires came from Vgamma9/Vdelta2+ or Vdelta2-negative gammadelta T cells flow-sorted from PBMC. The chain carries TRDV1 and TRDJ1, with 13 bases that match TRDD3. The J gene, left out of TCRdb, was set here by checking the DNA against germline. This clonotype was sampled from a pool of human donors (malaria-infected and uninfected, not separated). The sample taken for sequencing was gamma-delta T cells from blood. The CDR3 protein is CALGEIPGGYWGIRVGDKLIF. DNA of the CDR3: TGTGCTCTCGGGGAAATCCCCGGGGGGTACTGGGGGATACGCGTGGGAGATAAACTCATCTTT.